Below are 6 T cell receptor beta chains sequenced from a single sample in a study of cytotoxic CD8 clonotypes in ibrutinib-treated CLL. Assay: immunoSEQ multiplex PCR; the TCRdb copy retains only in-frame clones and omits some. The sample lists 75,000 to 90,000 clones; over 80% were seen once. Material: PBMCs, obtained after 24 months of ibrutinib treatment. Receptors originate from a human donor with chronic lymphocytic leukemia.

This sequence joins TRBV18 and TRBJ2-5, with 8 bases matching TRBD2. Germline V lookup: CDR1 KGHSH, CDR2 LQKENI. CDR3 size: 17 residues. With V trimmed by 2 bases and J by 5 bases, 13 bases remained unmatched. The CDR3 DNA follows: TGTGCCAGCTCACCAGCCTTTGGCGAAGCGGGGGCGGAGACCCAGTACTTC. Translated, it gives CASSPAFGEAGAETQYF.

J is TRBJ2-5 and V is TRBV5-1; unclear D gene. The germline gives CDR1 SGHRS, CDR2 YFSETQ. Trimming took 0 bases from V and 2 from J, leaving 8 bases between them. CDR3 size: 14 residues. In nucleotides, the CDR3 is TGCGCCAGCAGCTTGGAGTCAGTTCAAGAGACCCAGTACTTC. Translating it yields CASSLESVQETQYF.

V usage is TRBV7-2 and J usage is TRBJ1-4, with a possible D match to TRBD1 (6 bases). CDR3 length: 16 residues. Trimming took off 1 base at V and 3 bases at J, with 12 bases between the two ends. The germline V gene encodes CDR1 SGHTA and CDR2 FQGNSA. CDR3 in DNA: TGTGCCAGCAGCTTAGGTTTGGACAGACCTAATGAAAAACTGTTTTTT. Translated: CASSLGLDRPNEKLFF.

The rearrangement links TRBV30 to TRBJ2-7, with 7 bases identical to TRBD2. The J segment lost 5 bases and the V segment lost 2 bases, leaving 3 bases of the junction unmatched. Germline CDR1 GTSNPN, CDR2 SVGIG (reference sequence). This CDR3 has 12 amino acids. In DNA, the CDR3 is TGTGCCTGGAGTCCAGGGAGGGACGAGCAGTACTTC. Its protein is CAWSPGRDEQYF.

This clone was seen only a few times. This chain uses TRBV27 with TRBJ1-2; D is unresolved. Germline V gene data show CDR1 as MNHEY and CDR2 as SMNVEV (reference sequence). The CDR3 extends over 13 amino acids. Deletions cut 4 bases from V and 7 bases from J, with 13 bases between. The CDR3 sequence is CASSSSPLTGYTF. The DNA of the CDR3 is TGTGCCAGCAGTTCCAGCCCTCTGACTGGCTACACCTTC.

This clone was detected only a few times. CDR3 sequence: CASSLAGGGEQYF. The DNA of the CDR3 is TGTGCCAGCAGCTTAGCTGGGGGCGGTGAGCAGTACTTC. The V gene is TRBV13, the J gene TRBJ2-7, with TRBD1 as a possible D gene (6 bases). V dropped 1 base and J dropped 7 bases, with 11 bases sitting between them. Germline CDR1 and CDR2: PRHDT and FYEKMQ (reference sequence). This CDR3 is 13 amino acids long.